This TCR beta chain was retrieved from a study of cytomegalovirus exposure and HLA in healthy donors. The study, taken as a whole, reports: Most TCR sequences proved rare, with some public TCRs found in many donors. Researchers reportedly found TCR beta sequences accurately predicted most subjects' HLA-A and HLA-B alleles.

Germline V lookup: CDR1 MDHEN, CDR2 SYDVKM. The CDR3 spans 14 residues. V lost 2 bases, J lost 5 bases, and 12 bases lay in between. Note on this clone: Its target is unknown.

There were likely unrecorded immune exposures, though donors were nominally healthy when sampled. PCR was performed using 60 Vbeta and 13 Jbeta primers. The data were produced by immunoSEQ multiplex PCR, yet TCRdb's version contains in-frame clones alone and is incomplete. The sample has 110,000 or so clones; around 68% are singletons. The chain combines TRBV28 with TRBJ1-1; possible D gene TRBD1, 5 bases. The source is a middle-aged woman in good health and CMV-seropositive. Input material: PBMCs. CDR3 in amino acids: CASSLHSRGTEAFF. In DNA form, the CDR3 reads TGTGCCAGCAGTTTACATTCCCGGGGGACTGAAGCTTTCTTT.